The 25 T cell receptor beta chains presented below share a single source sample, sequenced in a study of cytomegalovirus exposure and HLA in healthy donors (TCRdb year 2017). The library was generated by the immunoSEQ multiplex PCR assay. For the multiplex PCR, a mixture combining 60 forward primers for TCR Vbeta segments and 13 reverse primers for TCR Jbeta segments was used. This is the immuneACCESS table as TCRdb keeps it, with only in-frame sequences that have V and J called. A part of the clones is gone; compared with another copy, unresolved V genes explain less than half, and the rest is unexplained. Across this sample there are roughly 69,000 clones, with approximately 70% seen only once. The ten biggest clones cover 12% to 15% of the sample. Sequencing was done on a sample of PBMCs. The receptors stem from a male donor in good health and CMV-seropositive.

The J gene is TRBJ2-7, the V gene TRBV9; TRBD1 is a possible D gene (6 bases). V was trimmed by 2 bases and J by 2 bases, leaving 14 bases between them. The V gene's germline CDR1 is SGDLS and CDR2 YYNGEE. The CDR3 runs to 15 residues. In DNA form, the CDR3 reads TGTGCCAGCAGCGTCTCCCCCAGGGGACCCTACGAGCAGTACTTC. Encoded protein: CASSVSPRGPYEQYF.

V usage is TRBV19 and J usage is TRBJ2-2, with D possibly matching TRBD1 (5 bases). V was shortened by 5 bases and J by 5 bases, with 12 bases between the two germline ends. This CDR3 spans 14 amino acids. Germline CDR1 reads LNHDA; CDR2 reads SQIVND (reference sequence). The CDR3 reads CASSRTSATGELFF. As DNA, the CDR3 is TGTGCCAGTAGTCGGACAAGCGCTACCGGGGAGCTGTTTTTT.

V and J are TRBV18 and TRBJ2-2; tentatively, D is TRBD2 (5 bases). This CDR3 has 14 amino acids. Germline CDR1 KGHSH, CDR2 LQKENI. Trimming removed 3 bases from V and 5 bases from J, with 10 bases in between. This chain's CDR3 is CASSPDFSTGELFF. CDR3 DNA: TGTGCCAGCTCACCGGACTTTTCAACCGGGGAGCTGTTTTTT.

This clone was counted a single time. The chain joins TRBV29-1 to TRBJ1-2; 7 nucleotides agree with TRBD1. CDR1 is SQVTM, CDR2 ANQGSEA, per germline. J lost 4 bases, V lost 2 bases, and 4 bases had no gene match. The CDR3 is made up of 13 amino acids. CDR3 protein: CSVERDSLYGYTF. CDR3 nucleotides: TGCAGCGTTGAACGGGACAGCCTCTATGGCTACACCTTC.

The chain combines TRBV29-1 with TRBJ2-1, with D possibly TRBD2 on 6 matching bases. Germline lookup yields CDR1 SQVTM and CDR2 ANQGSEA. The CDR3 has 14 residues. The V and J ends lost 4 bases and 7 bases respectively, with 17 bases between them. The CDR3 nucleotides read TGCAGCGTTGTTTGGACTCTCGGAGGGAATGAGCAGTTCTTC. Its translation: CSVVWTLGGNEQFF.

This clone has just a few counts. This chain connects TRBV7-9 to TRBJ2-2; tentative D call: TRBD2 (5 bases). Germline V gene data show CDR1 as SEHNR and CDR2 as FQNEAQ (reference sequence). The V and J ends lost 8 bases and 9 bases respectively, with 10 bases between them. CDR3 length equals 11 residues. This CDR3 is CASGGYWELFF. The CDR3 coding sequence is TGTGCCAGCGGAGGATACTGGGAGCTGTTTTTT.

The genes are TRBV9 and TRBJ2-2, with D possibly matching TRBD1 (5 bases). Germline V gene lookup returns CDR1 SGDLS and CDR2 YYNGEE. The CDR3 consists of 16 residues. V dropped 1 base and J dropped 4 bases, with 14 bases sitting between them. The CDR3 sequence is CASSVTPQGSTGELFF. In DNA, the CDR3 is TGTGCCAGCAGCGTAACCCCCCAGGGTAGCACCGGGGAGCTGTTTTTT.

The rearrangement uses TRBV4-1 and TRBJ2-2; tentative D call: TRBD2 (5 bases). Germline V gene data show CDR1 as MGHRA and CDR2 as YSYEKL. The CDR3 covers 13 residues. V was shortened by 3 bases and J by 3 bases, with 5 bases between the two germline ends. The CDR3 region has the DNA TGCGCCAGCAGCCAGGAGGACACCGGGGAGCTGTTTTTT. Its translation: CASSQEDTGELFF.

This clone was seen a single time. Germline is not matched at one junction end, which may reflect a read error. This CDR3 is CASSQDPSGNSYEQYF. CDR3 coding DNA: TGTGCCAGCAGCCAAGACCCTAGCGGTAATTCTTACGAGCAGTACTTC. The V gene is TRBV4-1, the J gene TRBJ2-7; 7 bases are a match to TRBD2. Per the germline V gene, CDR1 is MGHRA and CDR2 is YSYEKL. This CDR3 comprises 16 residues.

The V and J genes are TRBV5-1 and TRBJ1-4; possibly TRBD1 for D (5 bases). The germline gives CDR1 SGHRS, CDR2 YFSETQ. The CDR3 covers 13 residues. Between the trimmed V and J ends, which lost 4 bases and 5 bases, there was a span of 9 bases. CDR3 DNA: TGCGCCAGCAGCGCCAACAGGAATGAAAAACTGTTTTTT. Protein: CASSANRNEKLFF.

The chain carries TRBV5-1 and TRBJ1-1, with 12 bases that match TRBD1. The CDR3 extends over 17 amino acids. The junction had 8 bases not matched to a gene; V was cut back by 0 bases and J by 5 bases. Germline CDR1 is SGHRS and CDR2 is YFSETQ. This CDR3 reads CASSLVGQGAWGTEAFF. The CDR3, as DNA: TGCGCCAGCAGCTTGGTGGGACAGGGGGCTTGGGGGACTGAAGCTTTCTTT. The full variable domain, in which reference TRBV5-1 and TRBJ1-1 provide the parts outside the CDR3, is KAGVTQTPRYLIKTRGQQVTLSCSPISGHRSVSWYQQTPGQGLQFLFEYFSETQRNKGNFPGRFSGRQFSNSRSEMNVSTLELGDSALYLCASSLVGQGAWGTEAFFGQGTRLTVV.

The chain combines TRBV11-3 with TRBJ2-7; a weak D match, TRBD1 (5 bases). CDR3 length: 14 amino acids. V was cut by 5 bases and J by 2 bases, with 13 bases left in between. Per germline, CDR1 SGHNT and CDR2 YENEEA. The DNA for the CDR3 is TGTGCCAGCAGCGCCATATCCAGGGCCTACGAGCAGTACTTC. Translating it yields CASSAISRAYEQYF.

This clone was observed once. The chain employs TRBV2 and TRBJ2-3, with 8 positions matching TRBD1. Germline V gives CDR1 SNHLY, CDR2 FYNNEI. The CDR3 has 14 residues. With V trimmed by 5 bases and J by 5 bases, 6 bases remained unmatched. The CDR3 region is CASSRTGWGDTQYF. For the CDR3, the DNA is TGTGCCAGCAGTCGGACAGGGTGGGGAGATACGCAGTATTTT.

This sequence joins TRBV7-6 and TRBJ2-7; 11 bases are shared with TRBD1. Per the germline V gene, CDR1 is SGHVS and CDR2 is FNYEAQ. CDR3 length: 16 amino acids. With 1 base clipped from V and 6 bases from J, the junction kept 8 bases outside the gene matches. CDR3 DNA sequence: TGTGCCAGCAGCTTAGGGACATCCGGGACAGGGGGCGAGCAGTACTTC. Its translation is CASSLGTSGTGGEQYF. Full variable domain (rest looked up from reference TRBV7-6 and TRBJ2-7): GAGVSQSPRYKVTKRGQDVALRCDPISGHVSLYWYRQALGQGPEFLTYFNYEAQQDKSGLPNDRFSAERPEGSISTLTIQRTEQRDSAMYRCASSLGTSGTGGEQYFGPGTRLTVT.

This clone was detected a few times. This chain connects TRBV5-4 to TRBJ1-4; 7 bases are a match to TRBD1. There are 13 residues in the CDR3. Looked up from germline, CDR1 is SGHNT and CDR2 is YYREEE (reference sequence). V lost 5 bases and J lost 3; bases outside the gene matches: 1. CDR3 nucleotide sequence: TGTGCCAGCAGGACAGGGCCTAATGAAAAACTGTTTTTT. Residues: CASRTGPNEKLFF.

The chain combines TRBV15 with TRBJ1-2, with a weak D call TRBD1 (5 bases). Trimming cost V 1 base and J 8 bases, with 17 bases left between them. The germline V gene has CDR1 LNHNV and CDR2 YYDKDF (reference sequence). The CDR3 runs to 15 residues. The CDR3 is CATSRGGGYLAGYTF. The CDR3 nucleotides are TGTGCCACCAGCAGAGGGGGGGGGTACTTGGCGGGCTACACCTTC.

The chain recombines TRBV4-3 with TRBJ1-2; D unclear. Germline CDR1 and CDR2: LGHNA and YSLEER. V lost 0 bases, J lost 2 bases, and 7 bases lay in between. The CDR3 runs 14 residues. CDR3 sequence: CASSQDRGNYGYTF. The DNA for the CDR3 is TGCGCCAGCAGCCAAGATCGCGGGAACTATGGCTACACCTTC.

This clone was counted only a few times. The chain joins TRBV4-3 to TRBJ2-1, with D tentatively TRBD2 (5 bases). V lost 0 bases to trimming and J lost 6 bases, with 6 bases between them. The CDR3 is 13 residues long. The germline V gene has CDR1 LGHNA and CDR2 YSLEER. CDR3 sequence reads: CASSQDEGNEQFF. The CDR3 DNA is TGCGCCAGCAGCCAAGATGAGGGCAATGAGCAGTTCTTC.

This clone has only one observation. The chain is built from TRBV19 and TRBJ1-5; D unclear. CDR1 LNHDA and CDR2 SQIVND come from the germline V gene (reference sequence). Deletions cut 1 base from V and 3 bases from J, with 10 bases between. The CDR3 contains 15 residues. The CDR3 sequence is CASSIGRQFNQPQHF. CDR3 in DNA: TGTGCCAGTAGTATAGGGCGGCAGTTCAATCAGCCCCAGCATTTT.

This clone has just a few counts. The chain carries TRBV18 and TRBJ1-5; D not resolved. Between the trimmed V and J ends, which lost 5 bases and 3 bases, there was a span of 8 bases. Germline-derived CDR1 and CDR2 are KGHSH and LQKENI. This CDR3 spans 13 amino acids. The chain's CDR3 is CASSAGYNQPQHF. In DNA, the CDR3 is TGTGCCAGCTCAGCAGGCTACAATCAGCCCCAGCATTTT. The full variable domain, completed using reference TRBV18 and TRBJ1-5, is NAGVMQNPRHLVRRRGQEARLRCSPMKGHSHVYWYRQLPEEGLKFMVYLQKENIIDESGMPKERFSAEFPKEGPSILRIQQVVRGDSAAYFCASSAGYNQPQHFGDGTRLSIL.

This clone appeared once. V usage is TRBV7-2 and J usage is TRBJ2-1, with 10 bases lining up with TRBD2. With 1 base clipped from V and 9 bases from J, the junction kept 6 bases outside the gene matches. Germline CDR1 is SGHTA and CDR2 is FQGNSA. This CDR3 has 15 amino acids. Written as DNA, the CDR3 is TGTGCCAGCAGCTTAGAGGTTACTAGCGGGACTGAGCAGTTCTTC. Protein sequence: CASSLEVTSGTEQFF.

The chain joins TRBV5-1 to TRBJ2-4, with 8 bases fitting TRBD1. Germline CDR1 is SGHRS and CDR2 is YFSETQ. The CDR3 extends over 15 amino acids. V shed 3 bases, J shed 8 bases, and the junction held 10 bases outside the gene matches. CDR3 coding DNA: TGCGCCAGCAGCTCGACAGGGGTCCAAGGGGACATTCAGTACTTC. This translates into CASSSTGVQGDIQYF.

The V and J genes are TRBV10-2 and TRBJ2-3; 10 positions match TRBD2. From germline, CDR1 is WSHSY and CDR2 SAAADI. The CDR3 sequence is 15 residues long. The trim removed 6 bases at V and 1 base at J, leaving 4 bases unmatched. DNA of the CDR3: TGCGCCAGCAGAGATGGACTAGCGGGCACAGATACGCAGTATTTT. Its translation is CASRDGLAGTDTQYF.

This clone has a handful of counts. The chain recombines TRBV7-9 with TRBJ2-3; the match to TRBD2 covers 10 bases. V lost 2 bases and J lost 5; bases outside the gene matches: 4. The CDR3 is 15 residues long. Per germline, CDR1 SEHNR and CDR2 FQNEAQ (reference sequence). CDR3 sequence: CASSLSLAGRDTQYF. DNA for the CDR3: TGTGCCAGCAGCTTATCACTAGCGGGGAGAGATACGCAGTATTTT.

This chain uses TRBV9 with TRBJ1-5; TRBD1 agrees at 10 bases. Germline CDR1 SGDLS, CDR2 YYNGEE. The CDR3 sequence is 15 residues long. V was clipped by 0 bases and J by 5 bases; unmatched bases: 2. CDR3 coding DNA: TGTGCCAGCAGCGTAGGGGACAGGGGTCATCAGCCCCAGCATTTT. It translates to CASSVGDRGHQPQHF.